This T cell receptor beta chain was observed in a study of regulatory T cells in long-lasting Graves disease. Study-wide results and limits: There was favoring of TRBV28, TRBJ1-2 and TRBJ2-5 in persistent disease.

Germline V gene data show CDR1 as LNHDA and CDR2 as SQIVND (reference sequence). The V gene lost 3 bases and the J gene lost 4 bases, with 15 bases spanning the gap. There are 15 residues in the CDR3. The time point was: newly diagnosed GD, antithyroid drugs for less than 3 months. Construction of the TCR library relied on RNA isolated from PBMCs. Only a few counts were recorded for this clonotype. The antigen is undetermined. Both iRepertoire HTBI primers and Arm-PCR of CDR3 regions were used to build the TCR beta libraries. One entry per CDR3 protein, called by TCRdb with MiXCR from the multiplex PCR reads. Of around 400,000 distinct CDR3 sequences in the sample, roughly 15% are singletons; the top ten hold about 8%. This same sample was also taken into another study, of T cells in Graves' hyperthyroidism and ophthalmopathy. From that paper: Graves' hyperthyroidism is called stable when ophthalmopathy does not progress within 18 months.

This chain links TRBV19 with TRBJ1-2; a possible D gene is TRBD1 (6 bases). This receptor was obtained from a woman aged 40 to 55 with Graves disease. Sequencing was performed on peripheral blood mononuclear cells (PBMCs), taken at new diagnosis, from a patient treated with antithyroid drugs. The CDR3 DNA reads as TGTGCCAGTAGTATGGCTTGGGGGGCTGGCTATGGCTACACCTTC. Translated, it gives CASSMAWGAGYGYTF.